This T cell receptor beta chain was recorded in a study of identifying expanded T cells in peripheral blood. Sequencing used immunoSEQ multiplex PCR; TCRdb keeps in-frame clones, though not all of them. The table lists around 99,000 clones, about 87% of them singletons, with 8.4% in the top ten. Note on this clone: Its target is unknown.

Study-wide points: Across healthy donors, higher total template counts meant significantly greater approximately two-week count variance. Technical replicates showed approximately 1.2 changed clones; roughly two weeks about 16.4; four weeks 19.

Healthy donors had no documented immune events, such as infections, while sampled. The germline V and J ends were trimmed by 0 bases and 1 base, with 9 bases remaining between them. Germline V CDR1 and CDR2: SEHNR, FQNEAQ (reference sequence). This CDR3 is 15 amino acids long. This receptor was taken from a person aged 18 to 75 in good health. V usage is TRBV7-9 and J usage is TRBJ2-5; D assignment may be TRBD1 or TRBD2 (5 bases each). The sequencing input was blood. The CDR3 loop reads CASSLAPGGQETQYF. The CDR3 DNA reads TGTGCCAGCAGCTTAGCGCCTGGGGGCCAAGAGACCCAGTACTTC.